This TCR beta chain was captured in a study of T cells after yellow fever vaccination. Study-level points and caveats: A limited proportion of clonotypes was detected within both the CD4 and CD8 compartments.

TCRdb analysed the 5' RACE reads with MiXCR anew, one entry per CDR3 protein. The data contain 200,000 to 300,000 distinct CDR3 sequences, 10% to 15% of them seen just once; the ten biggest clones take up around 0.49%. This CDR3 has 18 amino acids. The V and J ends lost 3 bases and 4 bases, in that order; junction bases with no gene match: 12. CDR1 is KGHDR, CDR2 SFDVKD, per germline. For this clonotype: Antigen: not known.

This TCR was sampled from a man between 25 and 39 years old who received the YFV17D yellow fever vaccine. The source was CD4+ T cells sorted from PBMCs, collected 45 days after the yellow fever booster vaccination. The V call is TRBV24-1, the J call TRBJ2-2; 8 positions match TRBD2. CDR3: CATSDAMSGGVITGELFF. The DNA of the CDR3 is TGTGCCACCAGTGATGCAATGTCCGGGGGGGTAATCACCGGGGAGCTGTTTTTT.